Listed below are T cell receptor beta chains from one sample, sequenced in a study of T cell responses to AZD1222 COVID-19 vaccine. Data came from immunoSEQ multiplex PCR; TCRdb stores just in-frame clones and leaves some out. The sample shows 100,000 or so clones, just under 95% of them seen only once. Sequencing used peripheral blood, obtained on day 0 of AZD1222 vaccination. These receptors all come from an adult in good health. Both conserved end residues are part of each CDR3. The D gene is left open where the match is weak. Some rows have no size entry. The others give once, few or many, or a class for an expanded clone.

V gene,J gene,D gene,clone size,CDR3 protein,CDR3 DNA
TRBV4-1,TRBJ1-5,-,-,CASSQLVGQPQHF,TGCGCCAGCAGCCAGTTGGTTGGACAGCCCCAGCATTTT
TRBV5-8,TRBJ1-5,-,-,CASGLLQPQHF,TGTGCCAGCGGGCTTCTGCAGCCCCAGCATTTT
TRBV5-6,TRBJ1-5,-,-,CASSLGVSNQPQHF,TGTGCCAGCAGCTTGGGGGTAAGCAATCAGCCCCAGCATTTT
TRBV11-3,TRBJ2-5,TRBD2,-,CASSSPVTWGRGGREETQYF,TGTGCCAGCAGCTCTCCAGTGACATGGGGCCGCGGGGGGCGAGAAGAGACCCAGTACTTC
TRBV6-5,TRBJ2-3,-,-,CASSYSAGPGDTQYF,TGTGCCAGCAGTTACTCCGCGGGGCCGGGGGATACGCAGTATTTT
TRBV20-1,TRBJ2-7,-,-,CSASGRRSSYEQYF,TGCAGTGCTAGTGGGAGGAGAAGCTCCTACGAGCAGTACTTC
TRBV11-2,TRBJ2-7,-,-,CASSSFGGTSYEQYF,TGTGCCAGCAGCTCCTTCGGCGGAACCTCCTACGAGCAGTACTTC
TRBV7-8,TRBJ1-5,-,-,CASSLGERFQPQHF,TGTGCCAGCAGCCTAGGGGAGCGTTTTCAGCCCCAGCATTTT
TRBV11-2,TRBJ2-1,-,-,CASSPWGRYNEQFF,TGTGCCAGCAGCCCGTGGGGCCGGTACAATGAGCAGTTCTTC
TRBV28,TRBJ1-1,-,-,CASSLFTGLGTEAFF,TGTGCCAGCAGTTTATTCACAGGGCTGGGAACTGAAGCTTTCTTT
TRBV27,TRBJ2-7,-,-,CASTHLAYSGEQYF,TGTGCCAGCACCCACCTAGCTTATTCGGGCGAGCAGTACTTC
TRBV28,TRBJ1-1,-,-,CASSSTTGTMNTEAFF,TGTGCCAGCAGTTCTACAACCGGGACAATGAACACTGAAGCTTTCTTT
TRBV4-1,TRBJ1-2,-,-,CASSPLMGLGQFYGYTF,TGCGCCAGCAGCCCCCTCATGGGGTTGGGGCAATTCTATGGCTACACCTTC
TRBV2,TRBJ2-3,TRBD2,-,CASSSRLARSTDTQYF,TGTGCCAGCAGTTCAAGACTAGCCCGGAGCACAGATACGCAGTATTTT
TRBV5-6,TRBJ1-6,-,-,CASSFRQGHSPLHF,TGTGCCAGCAGCTTTCGCCAGGGCCATTCACCCCTCCACTTT
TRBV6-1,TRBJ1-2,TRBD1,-,CASSEARTGGYGYTF,TGTGCCAGCAGTGAAGCGCGGACAGGGGGCTATGGCTACACCTTC
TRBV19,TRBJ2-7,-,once,CASSAWTTGSYEQYF,TGTGCCAGTAGTGCGTGGACTACAGGCTCCTACGAGCAGTACTTC
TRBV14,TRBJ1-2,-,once,CASSQDLATYGYTF,TGTGCCAGCAGCCAAGATTTGGCAACCTATGGCTACACCTTC
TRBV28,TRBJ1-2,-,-,CASRTTNYGYTF,TGTGCCAGCAGGACAACTAACTATGGCTACACCTTC
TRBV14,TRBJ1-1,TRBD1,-,CASSQTGGAFF,TGTGCCAGCAGCCAAACAGGGGGAGCTTTCTTT
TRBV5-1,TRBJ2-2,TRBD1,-,CASSFRTGDTGELFF,TGCGCCAGCAGCTTTCGGACAGGGGACACCGGGGAGCTGTTTTTT
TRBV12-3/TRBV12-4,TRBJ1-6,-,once,CASSLVEGTPLHF,TGTGCCAGCAGTTTAGTCGAGGGGACGCCCCTCCACTTT
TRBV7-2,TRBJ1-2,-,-,CASSLGVKNYGYTF,TGTGCCAGCAGCTTAGGTGTAAAAAACTATGGCTACACCTTC
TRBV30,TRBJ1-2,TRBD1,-,CAWSSGTGYTF,TGTGCCTGGAGTTCCGGGACAGGATACACCTTC
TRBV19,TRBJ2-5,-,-,CASSTTVQGSRKETQYF,TGTGCCAGTAGTACTACCGTACAGGGTTCTAGAAAAGAGACCCAGTACTTC
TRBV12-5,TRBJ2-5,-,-,CASGGGQPQETQYF,TGTGCTAGTGGCGGTGGACAGCCTCAAGAGACCCAGTACTTC
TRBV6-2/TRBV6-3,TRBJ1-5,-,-,CASSWGVGAQHF,TGTGCCAGCAGCTGGGGGGTTGGGGCCCAGCATTTT
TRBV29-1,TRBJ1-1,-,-,CSVADSSEAFF,TGCAGCGTTGCGGACAGTTCTGAAGCTTTCTTT